The present T cell receptor (beta chain) was sequenced within a study of long-term antiretroviral therapy in people with HIV. Looking at the study overall: The earliest samples came about a decade before the 2015 immediate-ART recommendation.

This CDR3 is built from 15 residues. Trimming shortened V by 2 bases and J by 4 bases, and 14 bases separated the two germline ends. Germline CDR1 reads MNHEY; CDR2 reads SVGAGI. Held in samples before DNA extraction were roughly 0.95-11 million cryopreserved PBMC. Runs used v3.0 of the immunoSEQ assay and were done at survey level. Repertoires were generated with immunoSEQ multiplex PCR, while TCRdb's copy carries only in-frame clones and drops some. There are about 25,000 clones in the sample; 82% occur only once, and around 15% lies in the top ten. This specimen was unsorted PBMCs, taken 2.9 years after starting antiretroviral therapy. The chain carries TRBV6-5 and TRBJ1-2; D may be TRBD1 (5 bases). This clonotype was obtained from a man aged 50-60 years with HIV. CDR3 nucleotides: TGTGCCAGCAGTTACCGCGGGGACGGGCGCTATGGCTACACCTTC. Its protein is CASSYRGDGRYGYTF.